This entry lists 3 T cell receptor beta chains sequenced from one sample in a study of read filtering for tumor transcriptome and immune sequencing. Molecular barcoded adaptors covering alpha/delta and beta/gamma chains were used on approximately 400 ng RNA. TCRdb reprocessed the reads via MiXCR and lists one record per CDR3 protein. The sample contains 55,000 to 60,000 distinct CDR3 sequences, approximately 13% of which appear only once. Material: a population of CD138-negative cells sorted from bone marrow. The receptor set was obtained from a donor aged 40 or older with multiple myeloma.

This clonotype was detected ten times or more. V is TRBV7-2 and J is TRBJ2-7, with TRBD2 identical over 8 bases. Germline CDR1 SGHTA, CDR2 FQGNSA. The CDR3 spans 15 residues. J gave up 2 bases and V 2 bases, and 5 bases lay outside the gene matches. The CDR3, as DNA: TGTGCCAGCAGCTTAAGGCGGGGGGCACCCTACGAGCAGTACTTC. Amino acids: CASSLRRGAPYEQYF. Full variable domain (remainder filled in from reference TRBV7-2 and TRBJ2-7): GAGVSQSPSNKVTEKGKDVELRCDPISGHTALYWYRQSLGQGLEFLIYFQGNSAPDKSGLPSDRFSAERTGGSVSTLTIQRTQQEDSAVYLCASSLRRGAPYEQYFGPGTRLTVT.

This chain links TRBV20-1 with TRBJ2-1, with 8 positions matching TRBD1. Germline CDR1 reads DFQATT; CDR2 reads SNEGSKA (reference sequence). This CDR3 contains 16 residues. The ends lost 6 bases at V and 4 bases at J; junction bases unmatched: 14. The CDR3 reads CSAPRTGSAIYNEQFF. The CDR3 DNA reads TGCAGTGCCCCGAGGACAGGGTCGGCAATTTACAATGAGCAGTTCTTC.

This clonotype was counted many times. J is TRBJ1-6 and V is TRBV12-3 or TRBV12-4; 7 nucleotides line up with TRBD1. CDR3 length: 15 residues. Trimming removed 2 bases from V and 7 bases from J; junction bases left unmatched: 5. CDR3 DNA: TGTGCCAGCAGTTTAAGTACAGGGGTCAATTCACCCCTCCACTTT. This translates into CASSLSTGVNSPLHF.